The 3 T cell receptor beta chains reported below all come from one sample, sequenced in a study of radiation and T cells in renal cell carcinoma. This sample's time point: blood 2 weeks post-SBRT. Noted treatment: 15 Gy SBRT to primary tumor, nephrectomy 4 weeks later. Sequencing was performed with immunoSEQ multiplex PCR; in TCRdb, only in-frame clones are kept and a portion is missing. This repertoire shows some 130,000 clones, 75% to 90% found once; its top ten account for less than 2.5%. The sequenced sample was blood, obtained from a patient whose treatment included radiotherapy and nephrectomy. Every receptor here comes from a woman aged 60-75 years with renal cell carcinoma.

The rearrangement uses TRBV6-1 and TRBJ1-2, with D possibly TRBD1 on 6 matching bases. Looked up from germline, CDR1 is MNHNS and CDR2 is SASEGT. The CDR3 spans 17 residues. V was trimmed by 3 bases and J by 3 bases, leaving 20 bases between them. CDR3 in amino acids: CASSDLHGDIRHYGYTF. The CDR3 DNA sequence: TGTGCCAGCAGTGATCTACATGGGGACATCAGACACTATGGCTACACCTTC.

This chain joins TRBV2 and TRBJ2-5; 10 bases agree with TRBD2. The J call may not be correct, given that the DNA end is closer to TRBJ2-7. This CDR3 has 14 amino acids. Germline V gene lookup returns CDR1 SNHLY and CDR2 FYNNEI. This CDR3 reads CASSLTSGYYEQYF. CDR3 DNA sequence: TGTGCCAGCAGCCTGACTAGCGGGTACTACGAGCAGTACTTC.

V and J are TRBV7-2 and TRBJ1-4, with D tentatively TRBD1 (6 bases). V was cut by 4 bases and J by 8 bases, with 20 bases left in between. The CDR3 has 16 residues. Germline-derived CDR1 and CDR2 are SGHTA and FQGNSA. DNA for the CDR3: TGTGCCAGCAGCTCCACCGGCCAAGGGGGTTGGGAAAAACTGTTTTTT. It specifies CASSSTGQGGWEKLFF.